The T cell receptor (beta chain) under discussion was sequenced for a study of CD8+ T cells in alopecia areata. This CDR3 contains 15 residues. With V trimmed by 4 bases and J by 5 bases, 3 bases remained unmatched. Germline V gene lookup returns CDR1 MNHEY and CDR2 SMNVEV (reference sequence). Documented treatment: oral pan-JAK inhibitor, 5-10 mg twice daily. Reverse transcription of extracted RNA yielded cDNA, which provided the sequencing template. Profiled with immunoSEQ multiplex PCR; TCRdb holds only in-frame clones, not every one. The sample comprises 150,000 to 200,000 clones, about 60% of which are singletons, and around 3.2% rests with the top ten.

Sequences were derived from CD4+ T cells sorted from blood, sampled at week 4, from a patient treated with tofacitinib. The receptor's source is a human donor with alopecia areata. This chain links TRBV27 with TRBJ1-4, with 11 bases identical to TRBD1. CDR3 DNA sequence: TGTGCCAGCAGTTCGTGGACAGGGGGCAATGAAAAACTGTTTTTT. This encodes CASSSWTGGNEKLFF.